This T cell receptor (beta chain) was captured by sequencing in a study of CD8+ T cells in alopecia areata. As for treatment: oral pan-JAK inhibitor, 5-10 mg twice daily. This clone showed up just once. In each case, RNA was isolated and then reverse transcribed into cDNA as the sequencing template. This table comes from immunoSEQ multiplex PCR, and its TCRdb copy is limited to in-frame clones, with some not included. The sample has hundreds of thousands of clones; more than 55% are singletons. This receptor was obtained from a human donor with alopecia areata. The sequenced sample was CD4+ T cells sorted from blood, obtained at approximately week 44, from a patient treated with tofacitinib.

CDR3 bases: TGTGCCTGGAGTGTAAAGGGGAATGGCGAGCAGTACTTC. This codes for CAWSVKGNGEQYF. The rearrangement uses TRBV30 and TRBJ2-7, with TRBD1 as a possible D gene (5 bases). Trimming removed 0 bases from V and 6 bases from J, with 12 bases in between. The CDR3 is 13 residues long. CDR1 and CDR2 from the germline V gene are GTSNPN and SVGIG (reference sequence).